This is a list of T cell receptor beta chains from one sample in a study of CD8 T cells in ankylosing spondylitis. TCRdb reanalysed the 5' RACE reads using MiXCR and keeps one entry per CDR3 protein. This table holds approximately 250,000 distinct CDR3 sequences, under 12% found once. The sequenced sample consisted of blood, either unsorted or a sorted T cell fraction (not recorded which). The source is a male donor with ankylosing spondylitis or in good health (not recorded which). CDR3s include the opening cysteine and the closing phenylalanine or tryptophan. Fields, in order: V gene, J gene, CDR3 protein.

v_gene: TRBV5-1
j_gene: TRBJ2-1
CDR3aa: CASSWTGVGNEQFF

v_gene: TRBV7-8
j_gene: TRBJ2-1
CDR3aa: CASSTLERPFRNEQFF

v_gene: TRBV7-9
j_gene: TRBJ2-4
CDR3aa: CASSLAGTGYIQYF

v_gene: TRBV3-1
j_gene: TRBJ2-7
CDR3aa: CASSPTQRDEQYF

v_gene: TRBV6-1
j_gene: TRBJ2-3
CDR3aa: CASSEVGHSTDTQYF

v_gene: TRBV21-1
j_gene: TRBJ1-2
CDR3aa: CADSVPEDGHRLNYGYTF

v_gene: TRBV10-3
j_gene: TRBJ2-5
CDR3aa: CAIRGDSQETQYF

v_gene: TRBV18
j_gene: TRBJ1-1
CDR3aa: CASSPNVGAGGGGTTEAFF

v_gene: TRBV27
j_gene: TRBJ2-1
CDR3aa: CASSLSGYSYNEQFF

v_gene: TRBV7-2
j_gene: TRBJ2-2
CDR3aa: CASSLNALANTGELFF

v_gene: TRBV7-2
j_gene: TRBJ2-1
CDR3aa: CASSLEASGRVEQFF

v_gene: TRBV11-2
j_gene: TRBJ2-7
CDR3aa: CASSSLGTAQQYF

v_gene: TRBV10-2
j_gene: TRBJ2-5
CDR3aa: CASRGTGRETQYF

v_gene: TRBV5-1
j_gene: TRBJ1-3
CDR3aa: CASSSRTTGPGNTIYF

v_gene: TRBV20-1
j_gene: TRBJ2-2
CDR3aa: CSASGARGTANTGELFF